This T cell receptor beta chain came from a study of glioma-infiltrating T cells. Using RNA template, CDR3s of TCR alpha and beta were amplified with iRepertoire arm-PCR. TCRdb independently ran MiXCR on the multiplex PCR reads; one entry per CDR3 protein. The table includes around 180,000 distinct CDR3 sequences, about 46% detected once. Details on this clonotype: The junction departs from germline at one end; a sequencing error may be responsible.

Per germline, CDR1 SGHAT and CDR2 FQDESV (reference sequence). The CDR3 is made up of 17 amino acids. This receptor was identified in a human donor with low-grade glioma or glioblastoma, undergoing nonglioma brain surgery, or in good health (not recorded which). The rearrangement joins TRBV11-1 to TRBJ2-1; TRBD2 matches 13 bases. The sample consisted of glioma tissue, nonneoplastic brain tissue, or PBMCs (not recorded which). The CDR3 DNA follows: TGTGCCAGCAGCTTAGGAGGACTAGCGGGAGTCAAAAATGAGAAGTTCTTC. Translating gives CASSLGGLAGVKNEKFF.